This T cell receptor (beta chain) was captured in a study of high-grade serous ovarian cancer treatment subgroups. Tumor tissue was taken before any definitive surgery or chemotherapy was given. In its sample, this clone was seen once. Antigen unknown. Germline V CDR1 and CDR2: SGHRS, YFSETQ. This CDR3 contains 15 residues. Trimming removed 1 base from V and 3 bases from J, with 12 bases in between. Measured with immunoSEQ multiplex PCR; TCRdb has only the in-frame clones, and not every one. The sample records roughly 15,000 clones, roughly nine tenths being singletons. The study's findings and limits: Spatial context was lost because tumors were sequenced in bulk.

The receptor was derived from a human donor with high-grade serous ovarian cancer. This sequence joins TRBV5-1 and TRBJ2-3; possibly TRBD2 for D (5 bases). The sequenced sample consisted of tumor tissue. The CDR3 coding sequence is TGCGCCAGCAGCTTGCTGAGGGTGGCGACAGATACGCAGTATTTT. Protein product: CASSLLRVATDTQYF.